This TCR beta chain was recovered during a study of T cells in tuberculosis. Data came from immunoSEQ multiplex PCR; TCRdb stores just in-frame clones and leaves some out. The table records around 41,000 clones, 94% of them present only once. The germline CDR1 and CDR2 sequences are LNHDA and SQIVND (reference sequence). The CDR3 sequence is 14 residues long. After removal of 9 bases from V and 0 bases from J, the junction contained 3 bases not matched to a gene. The TCR sequence derives from a donor under 30 with latent tuberculosis or without tuberculosis infection. Some clones in this sample may be carry-over from other donors' samples. V and J are TRBV19 and TRBJ2-1; 9 positions match TRBD2. Sequencing input: PBMCs. The CDR3 bases are TGTGCCAGCAGCGGGAGGAGCTCCTACAATGAGCAGTTCTTC. Translated: CASSGRSSYNEQFF.